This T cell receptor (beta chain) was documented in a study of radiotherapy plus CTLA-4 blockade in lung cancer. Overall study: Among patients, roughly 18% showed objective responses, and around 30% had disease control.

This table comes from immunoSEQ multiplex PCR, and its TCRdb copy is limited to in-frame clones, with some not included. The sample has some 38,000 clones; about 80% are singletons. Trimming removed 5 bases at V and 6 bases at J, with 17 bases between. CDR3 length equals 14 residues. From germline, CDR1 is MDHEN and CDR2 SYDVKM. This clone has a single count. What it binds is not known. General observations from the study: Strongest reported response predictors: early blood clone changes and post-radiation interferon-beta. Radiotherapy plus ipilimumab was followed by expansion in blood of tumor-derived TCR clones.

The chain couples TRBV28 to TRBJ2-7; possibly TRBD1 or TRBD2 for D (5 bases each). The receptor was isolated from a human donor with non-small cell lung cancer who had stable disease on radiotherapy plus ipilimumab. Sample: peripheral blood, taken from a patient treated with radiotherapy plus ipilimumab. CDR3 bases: TGTGCCAGCAGTAGGTCTGGGGGTTCGGGCGAGCAGTACGTC. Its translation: CASSRSGGSGEQYV.